The 19 T cell receptor beta chains reported below all come from one sample, sequenced in a study of graft-versus-host responses after intestinal transplantation. Assay: immunoSEQ multiplex PCR; the TCRdb copy retains only in-frame clones and omits some. The sample consists of under 150,000 clones, 90% to 95% of them appearing once. Their target antigens are unknown. The source was unstimulated CD4+ T cells sorted from spleen or lymph node cells, collected before intestinal transplant. These receptors all come from a human donor who received an intestinal transplant.

This chain links TRBV2 with TRBJ2-7; 7 bases are a match to TRBD2. The V and J ends lost 9 bases and 3 bases, in that order; junction bases with no gene match: 8. The V gene's germline CDR1 is SNHLY and CDR2 FYNNEI. The CDR3 spans 13 residues. Written as DNA, the CDR3 is TGTGCCAGTTCAAGGGAGGGAGGCTACGAGCAGTACTTC. This gives the protein CASSREGGYEQYF.

The chain recombines TRBV18 with TRBJ2-2; 7 nucleotides match TRBD1. Germline CDR1 reads KGHSH; CDR2 reads LQKENI. V lost 3 bases, J lost 4 bases, and 2 bases stayed unmatched. There are 14 residues in the CDR3. The CDR3 protein is CASSPTGFTGELFF. The CDR3 nucleotides are TGTGCCAGCTCACCGACAGGGTTCACCGGGGAGCTGTTTTTT.

This chain joins TRBV25-1 and TRBJ1-2; unclear D gene. V lost 4 bases to trimming and J lost 4 bases, with 22 bases between them. The CDR3 totals 17 residues. Germline values: CDR1 MGHDK, CDR2 SYGVNS. The chain's CDR3 is CASSALSKGSQSYGYTF. The DNA for the CDR3 is TGTGCCAGCAGTGCTCTCTCCAAAGGTTCCCAGTCCTATGGCTACACCTTC.

The chain employs TRBV19 and TRBJ2-7; D might be TRBD2 (5 bases). Germline V gene lookup returns CDR1 LNHDA and CDR2 SQIVND (reference sequence). Trimming removed 7 bases from V and 1 base from J, with 14 bases in between. This CDR3 is built from 14 residues. The CDR3 protein is CASTITGSSYEQYF. CDR3 coding DNA: TGTGCCAGTACCATAACGGGGAGTTCCTACGAGCAGTACTTC. The full variable domain, with the rest looked up from reference TRBV19 and TRBJ2-7, is DGGITQSPKYLFRKEGQNVTLSCEQNLNHDAMYWYRQDPGQGLRLIYYSQIVNDFQKGDIAEGYSVSREKKESFPLTVTSAQKNPTAFYLCASTITGSSYEQYFGPGTRLTVT.

CDR3 residues: CASSIRDRDEQYF. CDR3 coding DNA: TGCGCCAGCAGTATCCGGGACAGGGACGAGCAGTACTTC. V and J are TRBV5-1 and TRBJ2-7, with 9 bases aligning to TRBD1. This CDR3 is 13 amino acids long. The junction had 5 bases not matched to a gene; V was cut back by 5 bases and J by 5 bases. The V gene's germline CDR1 is SGHRS and CDR2 YFSETQ.

The chain uses TRBV14 and TRBJ2-7; D remains ambiguous. CDR1 and CDR2 (germline): SGHDN, FVKESK. There are 13 residues in the CDR3. The V and J ends lost 0 bases and 6 bases respectively, with 9 bases between them. The CDR3 DNA is TGTGCCAGCAGCCAAGATCGGAAGGCCGAGCAGTACTTC. Translation gives CASSQDRKAEQYF.

The chain carries TRBV10-3 and TRBJ2-7, with D possibly TRBD2 on 7 matching bases. The CDR3 is 13 residues long. From germline, CDR1 is ENHRY and CDR2 SYGVKD. Deletions cut 8 bases from V and 3 bases from J, with 14 bases between. Here the CDR3 reads CAIGEGGHYEQYF. The CDR3, as DNA: TGTGCCATCGGGGAGGGGGGCCACTACGAGCAGTACTTC.

This clone turned up a few times. The chain joins TRBV30 to TRBJ1-4; 7 nucleotides match TRBD1. Per the germline V gene, CDR1 is GTSNPN and CDR2 is SVGIG (reference sequence). The V gene end was trimmed by 4 bases and the J gene end by 8 bases; junction bases not matched to a gene: 10. The CDR3 sequence is 14 residues long. The CDR3: CAWKGQAKGEKLFF. CDR3 in DNA: TGTGCCTGGAAAGGACAGGCCAAGGGGGAAAAACTGTTTTTT.

This clone was counted a few times. The chain joins TRBV7-9 to TRBJ1-4; the D is unclear. V lost 9 bases, J lost 0 bases, and 11 bases lay in between. The CDR3 runs 14 residues. In germline, CDR1 is SEHNR, CDR2 FQNEAQ (reference sequence). The CDR3, as DNA: TGTGCCAGACTTACACGTGCAACTAATGAAAAACTGTTTTTT. This gives the protein CARLTRATNEKLFF. Full variable domain (missing parts from reference TRBV7-9 and TRBJ1-4): DTGVSQNPRHKITKRGQNVTFRCDPISEHNRLYWYRQTLGQGPEFLTYFQNEAQLEKSRLLSDRFSAERPKGSFSTLEIQRTEQGDSAMYLCARLTRATNEKLFFGSGTQLSVL.

The chain links TRBV7-9 to TRBJ2-3, with TRBD2 matching 9 bases. This CDR3 has 16 residues. Germline V CDR1 and CDR2: SEHNR, FQNEAQ (reference sequence). Germline trimming cut 1 base from V and 6 bases from J; bases unmatched to any gene: 8. The CDR3 is CASSLGLAGAMDTQYF. The CDR3 DNA follows: TGTGCCAGCAGCTTAGGATTAGCGGGAGCTATGGATACGCAGTATTTT.

The chain recombines TRBV6-6 with TRBJ1-5; D is unclear. In germline, CDR1 is MNHNY, CDR2 SVGAGI (reference sequence). V lost 2 bases and J lost 5, with 7 bases in between. CDR3 length: 13 amino acids. CDR3 sequence: CASSYGDHQPQHF. The CDR3 DNA follows: TGTGCCAGCAGTTACGGGGATCATCAGCCCCAGCATTTT.

The chain joins TRBV7-3 to TRBJ2-6; 9 bases line up with TRBD1. CDR1 and CDR2 (germline): SGHTA, FQGTGA. This CDR3 spans 19 amino acids. V shed 4 bases and J 3 bases; nucleotides not matched to a gene: 13. In DNA, the CDR3 is TGTGCCAGCAGCTCGGGGGACAGGGACTTTTTAGGTGGGGCCAACGTCCTGACTTTC. Protein product: CASSSGDRDFLGGANVLTF.

Remarks on this clone: Other nucleotide sequences from this sample produce the same CDR3. V gene TRBV6-5 combines with J gene TRBJ2-1; 10 bases match TRBD2. CDR3 size: 16 residues. Trimming cost V 2 bases and J 7 bases; bases outside gene matches: 8. Per germline, CDR1 MNHEY and CDR2 SVGAGI. The CDR3 region has the DNA TGTGCCAGCAGTTACACCGGGACTAGCGTAGCTAATGAGCAGTTCTTC. As protein: CASSYTGTSVANEQFF.

This clone was detected a few times. The chain uses TRBV11-2 and TRBJ2-7, with 10 bases matching TRBD2. Germline trimming cut 5 bases from V and 7 bases from J; bases unmatched to any gene: 11. This CDR3 has 15 residues. CDR1 is SGHAT, CDR2 FQNNGV, per germline. Here the CDR3 reads CASSPGPGLAREQYF. Here the CDR3 DNA reads TGTGCCAGCAGCCCTGGACCGGGACTAGCGAGGGAGCAGTACTTC.

This clone showed up just once. The chain combines TRBV18 with TRBJ1-4; D perhaps matches TRBD1 (5 bases). Germline values: CDR1 KGHSH, CDR2 LQKENI. The V and J ends lost 3 bases and 11 bases respectively, with 16 bases between them. This CDR3 has 14 amino acids. This CDR3 is CASSPTQQVRKLFF. Here the CDR3 DNA reads TGTGCCAGCTCACCTACTCAACAGGTCCGGAAACTGTTTTTT.

A remark on this clone: A read error may account for a junction end that differs from germline. V usage is TRBV7-7 and J usage is TRBJ2-5; unclear D gene. The CDR3 contains 14 residues. CDR1 and CDR2 (germline): SSHAT, FNYEAQ (reference sequence). This CDR3 reads CASSPISGGETQYF. DNA of the CDR3: TGTGCTAGCAGCCCCATATCGGGTGGCGAGACCCAGTACTTC.

This clone was detected once. CDR3 sequence (DNA): TGTGCCAGCAGCCTACGCCCTAGTACTAACTATGGCTACACCTTC. Translated: CASSLRPSTNYGYTF. The V and J genes are TRBV11-2 and TRBJ1-2; D uncertain. CDR3 length: 15 amino acids. CDR1 and CDR2 from the germline V gene are SGHAT and FQNNGV. The V and J ends lost 5 bases and 0 bases respectively, with 13 bases between them.

The chain couples TRBV5-1 to TRBJ2-1; TRBD2 matches at 8 bases. Germline CDR1 is SGHRS and CDR2 is YFSETQ. Trimming took 5 bases from V and 5 from J; bases not matched to a gene: 6. The CDR3 has 14 residues. CDR3 DNA sequence: TGCGCCAGCAGTCAATTAGCGGGAAACAATGAGCAGTTCTTC. Translation gives CASSQLAGNNEQFF.

This chain links TRBV7-9 with TRBJ2-3; D not resolved. CDR1 is SEHNR, CDR2 FQNEAQ, per germline (reference sequence). The CDR3 is 13 amino acids. V lost 4 bases and J 4 bases, leaving 9 bases between the germline ends. CDR3 protein: CASSSQGPDTQYF. DNA of the CDR3: TGTGCCAGCAGCTCCCAAGGTCCAGATACGCAGTATTTT.